This entry lists 22 T cell receptor beta chains sequenced from one sample in a study of shared clonotypes between healthy human individuals. The protocol was immunoSEQ multiplex PCR, while the TCRdb copy is restricted to in-frame clones and leaves out a portion. The repertoire holds hundreds of thousands of clones, with around 80% as singletons. The sample consisted of PBMCs. Receptors were obtained from a woman between 35 and 50 years old in good health. Some clones in this sample may be carry-over from other donors' samples.

V and J are TRBV28 and TRBJ2-5, with D possibly matching TRBD2 (6 bases). V was clipped by 6 bases and J by 5 bases, with 16 bases between them. Germline-derived CDR1 and CDR2 are MDHEN and SYDVKM. This CDR3 comprises 14 residues. CDR3 DNA: TGTGCCAGCAGCACGCCGGCGGGGTCCGAGACCCAGTACTTC. Translated, it gives CASSTPAGSETQYF.

This rearrangement joins TRBV2 to TRBJ2-1, with 7 bases fitting TRBD2. Per the germline V gene, CDR1 is SNHLY and CDR2 is FYNNEI. The CDR3 totals 14 residues. V trimming: 7 bases; J trimming: 2 bases; junction bases outside the gene matches: 5. In DNA form, the CDR3 reads TGTGCCAGCACGACTAGCCAAACCTACAATGAGCAGTTCTTC. Residues: CASTTSQTYNEQFF.

Details on this clone: The junction and the germline gene differ at one end; a read error may be behind it. This same CDR3 is encoded by further DNA sequences in the sample. J is TRBJ2-2 and V is TRBV6-5; TRBD1 might be the D (5 bases). This CDR3 contains 14 residues. Germline lookup yields CDR1 MNHEY and CDR2 SVGAGI. CDR3 region: CASSYSKWGRELFF. CDR3 bases: TGTGCCAGCAGCTACTCGAAATGGGGCCGGGAGCTGTTTTTT.

The V gene is TRBV6-6, the J gene TRBJ1-1; a possible D gene is TRBD1 (5 bases). The CDR3 length is 14 residues. V was cut by 2 bases and J by 1 base, with 8 bases left in between. Germline loops: CDR1 MNHNY, CDR2 SVGAGI (reference sequence). For the CDR3, the DNA is TGTGCCAGCAGTTACGGACATTCGAACACTGAAGCTTTCTTT. Protein: CASSYGHSNTEAFF.

This clone showed up just a few times. V is TRBV5-4 and J is TRBJ2-3; 12 bases map to TRBD2. Germline V CDR1 and CDR2: SGHNT, YYREEE (reference sequence). J was trimmed by 4 bases and V by 4 bases; bases with no gene match: 4. There are 15 residues in the CDR3. In nucleotides, the CDR3 is TGTGCCAGCAGCCCTACTAGCGGGAGGTCAGATACGCAGTATTTT. The encoded protein is CASSPTSGRSDTQYF.

This clone was observed at least ten times. This CDR3 is CASSQDFTSDEAFF. The CDR3 nucleotides read TGTGCCAGCAGCCAAGATTTTACAAGTGACGAAGCTTTCTTT. V gene TRBV4-2 combines with J gene TRBJ1-1; D unresolved. The CDR3 contains 14 residues. V lost 0 bases to trimming and J lost 8 bases, with 13 bases between them. Germline-derived CDR1 and CDR2 are LGHNA and YNFKEQ.

This clone was picked up one time. A far bigger clonotype differs at one base, so this is likely a read error. The gene calls are TRBV27 and TRBJ2-1, with 10 bases identical to TRBD2. The CDR3 is made up of 14 amino acids. The V and J ends lost 2 bases and 12 bases, in that order; junction bases with no gene match: 7. Germline lookup yields CDR1 MNHEY and CDR2 SMNVEV (reference sequence). CDR3 loop: CASSLTRLAGGQFF. The CDR3 bases are TGTGCCAGCAGTTTAACAAGACTAGCGGGTGGGCAGTTCTTC.

The gene calls are TRBV2 and TRBJ2-1; TRBD2 might be the D (5 bases). The CDR3 has 16 residues. The V and J ends lost 7 bases and 0 bases respectively, with 16 bases between them. Germline V lookup: CDR1 SNHLY, CDR2 FYNNEI. The CDR3 nucleotides read TGTGCCAGCATCCAATTGGCGGGCTCCTCCTACAATGAGCAGTTCTTC. Amino acid sequence: CASIQLAGSSYNEQFF.

The chain has TRBV7-2 and TRBJ1-3; 8 positions agree with TRBD1. The CDR3 has 17 residues. With V trimmed by 5 bases and J by 2 bases, 11 bases remained unmatched. Germline values: CDR1 SGHTA, CDR2 FQGNSA. CDR3 nucleotides: TGTGCCAGCAGCCCCGACTCGGCAGGGGGCACTGGAAACACCATATATTTT. Translation: CASSPDSAGGTGNTIYF.

CDR3 in amino acids: CASGETGPRETQYF. CDR3 DNA sequence: TGTGCCAGCGGTGAGACCGGGCCGCGGGAGACCCAGTACTTC. The chain combines TRBV7-9 with TRBJ2-5; no definite D call. CDR1 SEHNR and CDR2 FQNEAQ come from the germline V gene (reference sequence). V lost 8 bases, J lost 5 bases, and 18 bases lay in between. CDR3 size: 14 residues.

The chain recombines TRBV6-5 with TRBJ2-1; a weak D match, TRBD2 (6 bases). Between the trimmed V and J ends, which lost 7 bases and 2 bases, there was a span of 12 bases. CDR3 length: 14 residues. Germline CDR1 reads MNHEY; CDR2 reads SVGAGI. This CDR3 is CASKAGTTYNEQFF. The CDR3 region has the DNA TGTGCCAGCAAAGCGGGCACCACCTACAATGAGCAGTTCTTC.

The rearrangement links TRBV28 to TRBJ1-4; 9 bases match TRBD1. The CDR3 runs to 13 residues. Germline-derived CDR1 and CDR2 are MDHEN and SYDVKM. Trimming cost V 8 bases and J 6 bases; bases outside gene matches: 4. The CDR3, as DNA: TGTGCCAGCCAAACAGGGGGCGATGAAAAACTGTTTTTT. Protein sequence: CASQTGGDEKLFF.

The V gene is TRBV5-1, the J gene TRBJ1-6, with 7 bases matching TRBD1. The J segment lost 9 bases and the V segment lost 0 bases, leaving 9 bases of the junction unmatched. This CDR3 spans 16 amino acids. Germline V gene lookup returns CDR1 SGHRS and CDR2 YFSETQ. This CDR3 is CASSLDIGQGVSPLHF. In DNA form, the CDR3 reads TGCGCCAGCAGCTTGGATATCGGGCAGGGGGTTTCACCCCTCCACTTT.

The rearrangement uses TRBV14 and TRBJ1-2; 7 bases match TRBD1. CDR1 and CDR2 (germline): SGHDN, FVKESK. The trim removed 2 bases at V and 10 bases at J, leaving 16 bases unmatched. This CDR3 region has 16 residues. This chain's CDR3 is CASSQMGARDSLDYTF. The CDR3 coding sequence is TGTGCCAGCAGCCAAATGGGAGCTCGGGACAGCCTCGACTACACCTTC.

This clone was seen just once. The V call is TRBV5-1, the J call TRBJ2-7, with D perhaps TRBD2 (5 bases). This CDR3 region has 14 residues. V shed 4 bases and J shed 0 bases, with 11 bases lying between them. Germline values: CDR1 SGHRS, CDR2 YFSETQ. CDR3 loop: CASSVAGNSYEQYF. The CDR3 DNA reads TGCGCCAGCAGCGTTGCCGGGAACTCCTACGAGCAGTACTTC.

The chain links TRBV18 to TRBJ2-7; D gene ambiguous. The CDR3 length is 12 residues. CDR1 is KGHSH and CDR2 is LQKENI in the germline V gene. V was trimmed by 2 bases and J by 3 bases, leaving 5 bases between them. The CDR3 DNA sequence: TGTGCCAGCTCACCAGGATACTACGAGCAGTACTTC. Protein sequence: CASSPGYYEQYF.

In the case of this clone: The same CDR3 is also encoded by other DNA sequences in this sample. The chain is built from TRBV5-1 and TRBJ1-3, with D unclear. CDR1 and CDR2 (germline): SGHRS, YFSETQ. V shed 2 bases and J shed 0 bases, with 12 bases lying between them. The CDR3 is 16 residues long. DNA for the CDR3: TGCGCCAGCAGCTTCGGGTATGAAGCCTCTGGAAACACCATATATTTT. This gives the protein CASSFGYEASGNTIYF.

V gene TRBV19 combines with J gene TRBJ1-4; the D is unclear. Germline CDR1 reads LNHDA; CDR2 reads SQIVND (reference sequence). The CDR3 has 14 amino acids. Trimming removed 3 bases at V and 0 bases at J, with 5 bases between. In DNA form, the CDR3 reads TGTGCCAGTAGTATGGGGACAACTAATGAAAAACTGTTTTTT. Protein product: CASSMGTTNEKLFF. The whole variable domain, filled in from reference TRBV19 and TRBJ1-4, reads DGGITQSPKYLFRKEGQNVTLSCEQNLNHDAMYWYRQDPGQGLRLIYYSQIVNDFQKGDIAEGYSVSREKKESFPLTVTSAQKNPTAFYLCASSMGTTNEKLFFGSGTQLSVL.

The chain is built from TRBV4-1 and TRBJ2-1; 15 bases map to TRBD2. CDR1 is MGHRA and CDR2 is YSYEKL in the germline V gene. V was clipped by 6 bases and J by 0 bases; unmatched bases: 6. The CDR3 sequence is 18 residues long. CDR3 bases: TGCGCCAGCAGACGGACTAGCGGGAGGGTTAACTCCTACAATGAGCAGTTCTTC. This sequence encodes CASRRTSGRVNSYNEQFF.

The chain couples TRBV5-1 to TRBJ2-5; TRBD1 matches at 9 bases. Losses at the gene ends were 3 bases for V and 0 bases for J; bases not matched to a gene: 3. The CDR3 runs 15 residues. CDR1 and CDR2 from the germline V gene are SGHRS and YFSETQ. CDR3 DNA: TGCGCCAGCAGCTCCGGACAGGGGCACCAAGAGACCCAGTACTTC. It is translated as CASSSGQGHQETQYF.

This sequence joins TRBV7-8 and TRBJ2-3; TRBD1 agrees at 9 bases. The CDR3 consists of 13 residues. The J segment lost 6 bases and the V segment lost 9 bases, leaving 7 bases of the junction unmatched. CDR1 and CDR2 (germline): SGHVS, FQNEAQ. The chain's CDR3 is CASGDRVADTQYF. The CDR3 DNA reads as TGTGCCAGTGGGGACAGGGTAGCGGATACGCAGTATTTT.

This chain uses TRBV7-3 with TRBJ2-5; tentatively, D is TRBD2 (5 bases). The germline V and J ends were trimmed by 5 bases and 2 bases, with 12 bases remaining between them. Germline V gene data show CDR1 as SGHTA and CDR2 as FQGTGA. This CDR3 spans 14 amino acids. CDR3 nucleotide sequence: TGTGCCAGCAGCCCCGAGGGTGGACAAGAGACCCAGTACTTC. Protein: CASSPEGGQETQYF.